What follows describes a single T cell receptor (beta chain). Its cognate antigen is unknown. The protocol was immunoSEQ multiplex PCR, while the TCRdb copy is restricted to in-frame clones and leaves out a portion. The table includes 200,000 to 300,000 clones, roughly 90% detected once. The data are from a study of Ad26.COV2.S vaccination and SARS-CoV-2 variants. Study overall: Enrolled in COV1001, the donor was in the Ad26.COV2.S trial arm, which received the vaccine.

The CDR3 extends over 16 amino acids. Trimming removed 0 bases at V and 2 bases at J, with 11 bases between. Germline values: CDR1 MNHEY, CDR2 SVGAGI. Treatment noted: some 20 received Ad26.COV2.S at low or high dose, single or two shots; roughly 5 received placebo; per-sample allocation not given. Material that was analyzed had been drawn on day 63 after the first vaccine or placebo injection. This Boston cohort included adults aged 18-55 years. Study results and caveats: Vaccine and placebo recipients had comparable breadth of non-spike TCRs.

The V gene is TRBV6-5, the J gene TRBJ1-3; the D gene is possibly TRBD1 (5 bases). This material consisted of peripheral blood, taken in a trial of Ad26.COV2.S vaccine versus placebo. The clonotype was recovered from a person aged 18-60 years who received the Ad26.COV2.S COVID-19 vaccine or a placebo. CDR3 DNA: TGTGCCAGCAGTTACTCCGATACGGGGCCTGGAAACACCATATATTTT. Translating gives CASSYSDTGPGNTIYF.